This T cell receptor (beta chain) was sequenced during a study of CD8 T cells in ankylosing spondylitis. This CDR3 is 14 amino acids long. Germline V lookup: CDR1 MNHEY, CDR2 SMNVEV (reference sequence). Trimming removed 8 bases at V and 4 bases at J, with 18 bases between. This clonotype was observed many times. Its cognate antigen is unknown. TCRdb re-derived calls from the 5' RACE reads in MiXCR, one entry per CDR3 protein. The table lists about 140,000 distinct CDR3 sequences, 6.5% to 8.5% of them singletons. The study, taken as a whole, reports: Reactive arthritis synovial fluid and blood were previously reported to contain some motif variants.

The sequencing sample was made of synovial fluid, either unsorted or a sorted T cell fraction (not recorded which). The receptor was derived from a male donor with ankylosing spondylitis. V usage is TRBV27 and J usage is TRBJ2-7; TRBD1 or TRBD2 may be the D gene (6 bases each). The DNA of the CDR3 is TGTGCCAGCGGCCATGGGGGGCTTCTGTACGAGCAGTACTTC. Residues: CASGHGGLLYEQYF.